The 29 T cell receptor beta chains reported below all come from one sample, sequenced in a study of metastatic and nonmetastatic thyroid tumors (dated by TCRdb to about 2020). No treatment had been received by any patient before thyroid surgery. Receptor libraries were prepared by PCR. Sequencer: Illumina HiSeq 4000. TCRdb ran its own pipeline on the public reads, namely fastp trimming at Q25 and MiXCR clone calling, and kept in-frame beta chains. Present in this sample are roughly 20,000 clones, around 11% of which were seen just once. Approximately 8.1% of the sample is taken by the ten largest. What was sequenced was blood. These receptors were obtained from a female donor with papillary thyroid cancer or a benign thyroid nodule (not recorded which). Some clones in this sample may be carry-over from other donors' samples.

This clone showed up many times. The chain carries TRBV11-1 and TRBJ2-1, with a weak D call TRBD2 (6 bases). CDR3 length equals 16 residues. V was cut by 0 bases and J by 5 bases, with 14 bases left in between. Germline V gene data show CDR1 as SGHAT and CDR2 as FQDESV (reference sequence). CDR3 amino acids: CASSLADLAPHNEQFF. The CDR3 nucleotides read TGTGCCAGCAGCTTAGCCGACCTAGCGCCACACAATGAGCAGTTCTTC.

This clone has at least ten counts. The chain combines TRBV15 with TRBJ2-1, with 9 nucleotides matching TRBD2. This CDR3 spans 16 amino acids. V was pared by 4 bases and J by 8 bases, with 12 bases of the junction left unmatched. Germline V CDR1 and CDR2: LNHNV, YYDKDF (reference sequence). DNA of the CDR3: TGTGCCACCAGCACGGGGGCTAGCGGGGCTTGGGATGAGCAGTTCTTC. This sequence encodes CATSTGASGAWDEQFF.

This clone has ten or more counts. The sample has other DNA sequences that encode this CDR3 too. V gene TRBV14 combines with J gene TRBJ2-6; a possible D gene is TRBD2 (5 bases). The CDR3 covers 16 residues. V gave up 6 bases and J gave up 0 bases, with 12 bases separating them. The germline V gene encodes CDR1 SGHDN and CDR2 FVKESK. The CDR3, as DNA: TGTGCCAGCAGTGGAGGCCCGAGCTCTGGGGCCAACGTCCTGACTTTC. It codes for CASSGGPSSGANVLTF.

Comment on this clone: Given a much more abundant clone one base away, this may be a read error. V gene TRBV2 combines with J gene TRBJ2-7; 7 bases are a match to TRBD2. Per germline, CDR1 SNHLY and CDR2 FYNNEI. This CDR3 comprises 13 residues. CDR3 sequence reads: CVSGVAGVYEQYF. CDR3 DNA sequence: TGTGTCAGCGGGGTGGCGGGGGTCTACGAGCAGTACTTC.

This clone was picked up many times. The chain employs TRBV24-1 and TRBJ2-1, with 10 bases that match TRBD1. The V gene's germline CDR1 is KGHDR and CDR2 SFDVKD. V gave up 0 bases and J gave up 2 bases; unmatched junction bases: 3. The CDR3 covers 17 residues. This chain's CDR3 is CATSDLSGTGAYNEQFF. In nucleotides, the CDR3 is TGTGCCACCAGTGATTTGTCCGGGACAGGGGCCTACAATGAGCAGTTCTTC.

This clone turned up a few times. This chain joins TRBV28 and TRBJ1-6, with D unclear. Between the trimmed V and J ends, which lost 5 bases and 8 bases, there was a span of 19 bases. The CDR3 is 16 residues long. From germline, CDR1 is MDHEN and CDR2 SYDVKM. The CDR3 DNA reads as TGTGCCAGCAGTCCGCTCTCCCCTACTTTAGATTCACCCCTCCACTTT. Its translation: CASSPLSPTLDSPLHF.

This clone was seen ten or more times. This may stem from a read error, because a much larger clone lies one nucleotide away. The chain joins TRBV12-3 or TRBV12-4 to TRBJ2-3; TRBD2 might be the D (5 bases). The length of the CDR3 is 12 residues. For the CDR3, the DNA is TGTGCCAGCAGACCCCTAGCAGATACGCAGTGTTTT. Encoded protein: CASRPLADTQCF.

V is TRBV7-2 and J is TRBJ2-4, with D possibly matching TRBD2 (7 bases). The germline V gene encodes CDR1 SGHTA and CDR2 FQGNSA. Trimming removed 3 bases at V and 9 bases at J, with 12 bases between. The CDR3 extends over 13 amino acids. The DNA of the CDR3 is TGTGCCAGCAGCTTCGGGGGGCGAGGCATTCAGTACTTC. Its protein is CASSFGGRGIQYF.

In its sample, this clone was seen many times. This sequence joins TRBV20-1 and TRBJ2-7; D tentatively reads TRBD1 or TRBD2 (6 bases each). The germline V gene encodes CDR1 DFQATT and CDR2 SNEGSKA (reference sequence). The CDR3 has 18 residues. The ends were cut back, 6 bases at V and 0 bases at J, with 27 bases in the middle. The CDR3 bases are TGCAGTGCGGAGGGCAGGGGCCTTAGCGGAACCCACTCCTACGAGCAGTACTTC. Translating it yields CSAEGRGLSGTHSYEQYF.

In its sample, this clone was seen many times. V is TRBV2 and J is TRBJ2-5; 10 nucleotides align to TRBD1. Unmatched junction bases numbered 5, after V lost 7 bases and J lost 3 bases. This CDR3 comprises 14 residues. Per germline, CDR1 SNHLY and CDR2 FYNNEI. CDR3 nucleotides: TGTGCCAGCACTCGGGACAGGGGAAAAGAGACCCAGTACTTC. Residues: CASTRDRGKETQYF. Full variable domain (outside the CDR3, taken from reference TRBV2 and TRBJ2-5): EPEVTQTPSHQVTQMGQEVILRCVPISNHLYFYWYRQILGQKVEFLVSFYNNEISEKSEIFDDQFSVERPDGSNFTLKIRSTKLEDSAMYFCASTRDRGKETQYFGPGTRLLVL.

This clone was observed many times. The chain joins TRBV11-2 to TRBJ2-7, with D possibly TRBD1 on 6 matching bases. Trimming took 1 base from V and 6 from J, leaving 19 bases between them. From germline, CDR1 is SGHAT and CDR2 FQNNGV. This CDR3 has 16 amino acids. DNA for the CDR3: TGTGCCAGCAGCTTAGTTACAGGGTTCGCGCAGGGCGAGCAGTACTTC. Protein product: CASSLVTGFAQGEQYF.

This clone was picked up a small number of times. This chain links TRBV28 with TRBJ1-1; D gene unclear. V was shortened by 7 bases and J by 4 bases, with 10 bases between the two germline ends. Germline values: CDR1 MDHEN, CDR2 SYDVKM. There are 12 residues in the CDR3. CDR3 sequence reads: CASKRQVTEAFF. For the CDR3, the DNA is TGTGCCAGCAAGCGACAAGTCACTGAAGCTTTCTTT.

At least ten counts were recorded for this clone. The V call is TRBV10-3, the J call TRBJ1-6; a possible D gene is TRBD1 (6 bases). The CDR3 totals 14 residues. Germline lookup yields CDR1 ENHRY and CDR2 SYGVKD. Trimming stripped 4 bases from V and 7 bases from J, with 11 bases between. Here the CDR3 DNA reads TGTGCCATCAGTGCAGGGGTAGAAAATTCACCCCTCCACTTT. Translating gives CAISAGVENSPLHF.

This clone has ten or more counts. The chain couples TRBV6-4 to TRBJ1-5, with a weak D call TRBD1 (6 bases). The CDR3 spans 17 residues. Germline loops: CDR1 MRHNA, CDR2 SNTAGT. Trimming left V 4 bases short and J 7 bases short, with 23 bases between. CDR3 amino acids: CASSVSSIWGARQPQHF. The CDR3 DNA follows: TGTGCCAGCAGTGTGTCGTCGATTTGGGGGGCCAGGCAGCCCCAGCATTTT.

This clone is deemed medium-sized. The J gene is TRBJ2-1, the V gene TRBV28; no definite D call. Trimming stripped 7 bases from V and 4 bases from J, with 5 bases between. Germline-derived CDR1 and CDR2 are MDHEN and SYDVKM. This CDR3 is built from 11 residues. The CDR3 coding sequence is TGTGCCAGCAAGGGATACAATGAGCAGTTCTTC. Encoded protein: CASKGYNEQFF.

This clone showed up many times. The J gene is TRBJ1-5, the V gene TRBV5-4; D gene unclear. The CDR3 totals 17 residues. Looked up from germline, CDR1 is SGHNT and CDR2 is YYREEE (reference sequence). Trimming stripped 3 bases from V and 7 bases from J, with 23 bases between. The CDR3 spells CASSSIQTTTSYQPQHF. The CDR3 DNA reads as TGTGCCAGCAGCTCGATTCAAACAACCACATCATACCAGCCCCAGCATTTT.

This clone occurred a few times. The J gene is TRBJ2-2, the V gene TRBV19; possibly TRBD2 for D (5 bases). Germline lookup yields CDR1 LNHDA and CDR2 SQIVND (reference sequence). V dropped 10 bases and J dropped 1 base, with 16 bases sitting between them. This CDR3 is 15 amino acids long. CDR3 sequence: CAIGNGSRNTGELFF. DNA of the CDR3: TGTGCCATCGGTAATGGGAGTCGGAACACCGGGGAGCTGTTTTTT. Filled out from reference TRBV19 and TRBJ2-2, the complete variable domain reads DGGITQSPKYLFRKEGQNVTLSCEQNLNHDAMYWYRQDPGQGLRLIYYSQIVNDFQKGDIAEGYSVSREKKESFPLTVTSAQKNPTAFYLCAIGNGSRNTGELFFGEGSRLTVL.

With regard to this clone: A much larger clone differs from this one at a single base, so this may be a read error. The chain's CDR3 is CSARGGTGGLVAPQETQYF. The CDR3 nucleotides read TGCAGTGCACGGGGAGGGACAGGGGGCCTGGTCGCCCCCCAAGAGACCCAGTACTTC. The J gene is TRBJ2-5, the V gene TRBV20-1, with 12 bases lining up with TRBD1. Looked up from germline, CDR1 is DFQATT and CDR2 is SNEGSKA (reference sequence). The J segment lost 1 base and the V segment lost 6 bases, leaving 18 bases of the junction unmatched. There are 19 residues in the CDR3.

This clone appeared many times. V usage is TRBV5-1 and J usage is TRBJ1-2; D perhaps matches TRBD1 (6 bases). Germline V gives CDR1 SGHRS, CDR2 YFSETQ. V lost 4 bases, J lost 4 bases, and 17 bases lay in between. This CDR3 is built from 15 residues. CDR3 sequence (DNA): TGCGCCAGCAGCCCCCGGGACACCGGTAGCTATGGCTACACCTTC. It encodes CASSPRDTGSYGYTF.

For this clone: Being one base from a much bigger clone, this may be a read error. The genes are TRBV7-2 and TRBJ1-1, with D uncertain. The CDR3 is made up of 15 amino acids. The germline V gene encodes CDR1 SGHTA and CDR2 FQGNSA. CDR3 DNA sequence: TGCGCCAGCAGCCCCTCAGGAGATCGGGAAACTGAAGCTTTCTTT. It specifies CASSPSGDRETEAFF.

This clone has a handful of counts. This chain connects TRBV6-4 to TRBJ1-1; no clear D. Trimming took 7 bases from V and 3 from J, leaving 15 bases between them. This CDR3 has 14 amino acids. Germline assignment: CDR1 MRHNA and CDR2 SNTAGT. The CDR3 loop is CASKGLSYYTEAFF. CDR3 sequence (DNA): TGTGCCAGCAAGGGCTTGAGCTATTACACTGAAGCTTTCTTT.

Sample share makes this clone medium-sized (0.01 to 0.1%). The chain's CDR3 is CSARSGGNEQFF. The CDR3 nucleotides are TGCAGCGCCCGTAGCGGAGGCAATGAGCAGTTCTTC. The chain couples TRBV29-1 to TRBJ2-1; the D gene is possibly TRBD2 (6 bases). CDR1 is SQVTM, CDR2 ANQGSEA, per germline. V was clipped by 7 bases and J by 6 bases, with 13 bases between them. The CDR3 length is 12 residues.

This clone is medium-sized. V and J are TRBV6-1 and TRBJ2-2, with 14 bases aligning to TRBD2. The ends lost 4 bases at V and 0 bases at J; junction bases unmatched: 1. CDR3 size: 17 residues. CDR1 is MNHNS, CDR2 SASEGT, per germline. As DNA, the CDR3 is TGTGCCAGCAGTGGGACTAGCGGGAGGTCGAACACCGGGGAGCTGTTTTTT. Translating gives CASSGTSGRSNTGELFF.

The table lists this clone with many counts. The gene calls are TRBV20-1 and TRBJ1-1; the D gene is possibly TRBD1 (6 bases). CDR1 DFQATT and CDR2 SNEGSKA come from the germline V gene (reference sequence). V lost 0 bases and J lost 3, with 8 bases in between. This CDR3 is 13 amino acids long. Here the CDR3 DNA reads TGCAGTGCTAGAGATAACAGGGACACTGAAGCTTTCTTT. Protein sequence: CSARDNRDTEAFF.

In its sample, this clone was seen many times. V usage is TRBV19 and J usage is TRBJ2-5; 11 bases align to TRBD1. Germline lookup yields CDR1 LNHDA and CDR2 SQIVND (reference sequence). The CDR3 has 16 amino acids. Trimming took 5 bases from V and 2 from J; bases not matched to a gene: 7. CDR3 loop: CASSPRDRGFQETQYF. CDR3 DNA: TGTGCCAGTAGTCCCCGGGACAGGGGGTTTCAAGAGACCCAGTACTTC.

The gene calls are TRBV5-1 and TRBJ2-2; D not certain. There are 17 residues in the CDR3. Germline V lookup: CDR1 SGHRS, CDR2 YFSETQ. Trimming took 3 bases from V and 1 from J, leaving 16 bases between them. The CDR3 DNA is TGCGCCAGCAGCTCCTGTCGGTCTCCTGGGAACACCGGGGAGCTGTTTTTT. Amino acid sequence: CASSSCRSPGNTGELFF.

This clone came up many times. This sample also contains other DNA sequences that code for the same CDR3. This chain joins TRBV20-1 and TRBJ2-5; TRBD2 aligns across 14 bases. CDR1 DFQATT and CDR2 SNEGSKA come from the germline V gene (reference sequence). Trimming cost V 5 bases and J 5 bases; bases outside gene matches: 10. The CDR3 sequence is 16 residues long. CDR3 sequence (DNA): TGCAGTGCTCGGACTAGCGGGAGGCATAGCCAGGAGACCCAGTACTTC. Protein: CSARTSGRHSQETQYF.

This clone was seen many times. The chain joins TRBV19 to TRBJ2-3; possibly TRBD2 for D (6 bases). The CDR3 is 13 residues long. V was pared by 10 bases and J by 2 bases, with 13 bases between. Germline V gene sequence: CDR1 LNHDA, CDR2 SQIVND (reference sequence). The CDR3 region is CATKRDSTDTQYF. CDR3 nucleotides: TGTGCCACCAAGAGGGACTCCACAGATACGCAGTATTTT.

This clone was recorded a few times. This may arise from a read error, as a much more abundant clone is one base away. J is TRBJ1-2 and V is TRBV29-1; weak D call: TRBD1 (5 bases). The germline CDR1 and CDR2 sequences are SQVTM and ANQGSEA. This CDR3 spans 11 amino acids. The CDR3 DNA follows: TGCAGCGTCACAGGACTTTATGGCTACGCCTTC. Translating it yields CSVTGLYGYAF.